Following are 6 T cell receptor beta chains from one sample sequenced in a study of blood T cell repertoires in COVID-19. Assay: immunoSEQ multiplex PCR; the TCRdb copy retains only in-frame clones and omits some. The sample holds over 150,000 clones; about four fifths are singletons and the top ten take 10% to 15%. Sequences were obtained from peripheral blood. The origin of the receptors is a woman aged 80 or over with COVID-19, enrolled during active disease.

The chain employs TRBV12-2 and TRBJ2-7; no DNA check was done on the table's D call, TRBD2. TRBV12-2 is an annotated pseudogene. The CDR3 is made up of 19 amino acids. The CDR3 sequence: CASRKTHRGLAGGGYEQYF. In DNA, the CDR3 is TGTGCAAGTCGTAAGACTCACCGGGGACTAGCGGGAGGAGGCTACGAGCAGTACTTC.

This rearrangement joins TRBV7-9 to TRBJ1-1; possible D gene TRBD1, 5 bases. CDR1 and CDR2 from the germline V gene are SEHNR and FQNEAQ (reference sequence). This CDR3 has 13 residues. Trimming left V 5 bases short and J 7 bases short, with 14 bases between. CDR3 in amino acids: CASSREGRDEAFF. As DNA, the CDR3 is TGTGCCAGCAGCCGGGAGGGGAGGGATGAAGCTTTCTTT.

J is TRBJ2-7 and V is TRBV2; the match to TRBD2 covers 12 bases. CDR3 length: 13 residues. V lost 7 bases, J lost 9 bases, and 7 bases stayed unmatched. Germline V lookup: CDR1 SNHLY, CDR2 FYNNEI. DNA for the CDR3: TGTGCCAGCAATCGACTAGCGGGAGAGGTGCAGTACTTC. Translated, it gives CASNRLAGEVQYF.

There are a few counts of this clone. V usage is TRBV4-2 and J usage is TRBJ2-3, with D perhaps TRBD1 (6 bases). From germline, CDR1 is LGHNA and CDR2 YNFKEQ. The CDR3 loop spans 13 amino acids. V gave up 1 base and J gave up 9 bases, with 11 bases separating them. CDR3: CASSQVIGGTQYF. In DNA form, the CDR3 reads TGTGCCAGCAGCCAAGTTATAGGGGGAACGCAGTATTTT.

This clone appeared a few times. The V call is TRBV30, the J call TRBJ2-7; 8 bases agree with TRBD2. Germline lookup yields CDR1 GTSNPN and CDR2 SVGIG (reference sequence). The CDR3 contains 12 residues. The CDR3 protein is CANDSGKGEQYF. The CDR3 DNA reads as TGTGCTAATGATAGCGGGAAGGGCGAGCAGTACTTC.

The gene calls are TRBV6-6 and TRBJ2-1; possibly TRBD2 for D (6 bases). CDR3 length: 12 residues. Trimming shortened V by 8 bases and J by 5 bases, and 10 bases separated the two germline ends. Looked up from germline, CDR1 is MNHNY and CDR2 is SVGAGI (reference sequence). CDR3: CASLATDNEQFF. The CDR3 bases are TGTGCCAGCCTAGCGACTGACAATGAGCAGTTCTTC.